This T cell receptor (beta chain) was obtained from a study of blood T cell repertoires in COVID-19. Overall study: Whether acute or convalescent, the COVID-19 samples came from the United States, Italy and Spain. T cells, B-cell-depleted T cells, or PBMCs provided the cDNA or gDNA that served as material.

The assay was immunoSEQ multiplex PCR, and TCRdb's table has in-frame clones only and misses some. Altogether around 290,000 clones are present, approximately 93% being singletons, with the ten largest covering approximately 2.1%. Seattle researchers signed up patients amid active infection and tracked them longitudinally. This CDR3 is 15 amino acids long. CDR1 and CDR2 (germline): SGDLS, YYNGEE. V lost 2 bases and J 5 bases, leaving 13 bases between the germline ends. This clonotype originated in a woman under 40 with COVID-19, enrolled during active disease. Sequences were obtained from peripheral blood. The rearrangement uses TRBV9 and TRBJ2-2; weak D call: TRBD2 (5 bases). The CDR3 loop is CASSVSLRDTGELFF. In nucleotides, the CDR3 is TGTGCCAGCAGCGTCTCGTTACGGGATACCGGGGAGCTGTTTTTT.